This TCR beta chain was identified during a study of cytomegalovirus exposure and HLA in healthy donors. To note about this clone: Its antigen is not known.

Sampled while nominally healthy, donors likely had unrecorded immune exposures. Trimming pared 3 bases from V and 7 bases from J, leaving 7 bases between. The CDR3 length is 12 residues. Germline V lookup: CDR1 KGHSH, CDR2 LQKENI. The PCR was carried out with 60 Vbeta primers and 13 Jbeta primers. Sequencing was performed with immunoSEQ multiplex PCR; in TCRdb, only in-frame clones are kept and a portion is missing. The table records some 140,000 clones, 80% of them present only once. Findings and limits, study-wide: In a later analysis, the majority of CMV-associated beta chains seemingly showed HLA restriction.

The sequence derives from a woman aged 40-49 years in good health and CMV-seropositive. Sequenced sample: PBMCs. The gene calls are TRBV18 and TRBJ2-1; D unclear. CDR3 loop: CASSPLINEQFF. The CDR3 coding sequence is TGTGCCAGCTCACCTCTAATAAATGAGCAGTTCTTC.